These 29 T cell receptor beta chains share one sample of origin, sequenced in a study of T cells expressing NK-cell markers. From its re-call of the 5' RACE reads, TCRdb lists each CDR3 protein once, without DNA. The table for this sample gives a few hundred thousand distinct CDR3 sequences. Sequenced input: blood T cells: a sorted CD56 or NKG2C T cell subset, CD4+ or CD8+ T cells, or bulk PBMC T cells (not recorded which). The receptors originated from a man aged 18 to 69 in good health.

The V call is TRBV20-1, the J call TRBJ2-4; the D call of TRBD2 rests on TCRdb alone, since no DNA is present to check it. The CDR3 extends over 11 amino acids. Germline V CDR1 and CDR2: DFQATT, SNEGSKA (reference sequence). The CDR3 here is CSVGRFDIQYF.

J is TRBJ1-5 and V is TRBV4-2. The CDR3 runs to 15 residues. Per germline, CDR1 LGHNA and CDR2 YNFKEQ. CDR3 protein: CASSQGLWVGQPQHF.

CDR3: CASRAQFSYNSPLHF. The chain couples TRBV6-1 to TRBJ1-6. This CDR3 has 15 residues. Germline V gene sequence: CDR1 MNHNS, CDR2 SASEGT.

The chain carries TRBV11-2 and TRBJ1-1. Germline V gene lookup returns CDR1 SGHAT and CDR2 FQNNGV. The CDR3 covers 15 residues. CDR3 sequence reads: CASKKRRGSDTEAFF.

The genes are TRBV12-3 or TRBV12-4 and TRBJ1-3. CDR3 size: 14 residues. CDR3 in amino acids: CASSERLLPNTIYF.

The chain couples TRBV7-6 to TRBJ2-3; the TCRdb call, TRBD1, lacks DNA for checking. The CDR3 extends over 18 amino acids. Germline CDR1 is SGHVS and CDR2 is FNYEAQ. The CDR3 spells CASSQHHINRVTTDTQYF.

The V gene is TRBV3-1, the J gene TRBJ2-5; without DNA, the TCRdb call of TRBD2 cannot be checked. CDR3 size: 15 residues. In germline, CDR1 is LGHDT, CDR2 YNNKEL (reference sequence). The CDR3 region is CASSTGLADQETQYF.

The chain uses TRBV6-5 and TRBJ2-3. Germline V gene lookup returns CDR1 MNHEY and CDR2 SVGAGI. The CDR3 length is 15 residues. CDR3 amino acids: CASGTSKSGTDTQYF.

CDR3 amino acids: CSSSGTAFTEAFF. This chain joins TRBV29-1 and TRBJ1-1; TCRdb lists TRBD1, though no DNA is available to test this call. This CDR3 contains 13 residues. Germline V gene sequence: CDR1 SQVTM, CDR2 ANQGSEA.

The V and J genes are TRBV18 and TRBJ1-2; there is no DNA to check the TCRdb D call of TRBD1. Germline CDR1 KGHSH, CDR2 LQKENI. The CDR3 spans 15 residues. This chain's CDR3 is CASSPQTGGGYGYTF.

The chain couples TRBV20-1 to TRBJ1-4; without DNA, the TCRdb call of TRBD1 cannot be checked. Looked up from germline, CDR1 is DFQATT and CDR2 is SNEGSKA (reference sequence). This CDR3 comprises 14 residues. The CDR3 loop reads CSARRQGGDGKLFF.

The CDR3 loop is CASRLATDTDTQYF. This chain joins TRBV2 and TRBJ2-3; TCRdb names TRBD2, which stays unverified in the absence of DNA. This CDR3 has 14 residues. The germline V gene encodes CDR1 SNHLY and CDR2 FYNNEI.

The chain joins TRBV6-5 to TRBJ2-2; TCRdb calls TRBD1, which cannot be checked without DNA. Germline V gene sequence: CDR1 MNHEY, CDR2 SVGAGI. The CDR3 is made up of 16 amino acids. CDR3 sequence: CASSYTGQGAGGELFF.

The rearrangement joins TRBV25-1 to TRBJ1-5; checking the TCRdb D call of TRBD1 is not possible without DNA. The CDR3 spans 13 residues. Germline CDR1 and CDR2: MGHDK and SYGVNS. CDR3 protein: CASRGQGLGPQHF.

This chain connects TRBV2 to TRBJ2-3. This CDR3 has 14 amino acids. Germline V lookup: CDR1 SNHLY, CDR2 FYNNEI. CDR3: CASSVLWGTDTQYF.

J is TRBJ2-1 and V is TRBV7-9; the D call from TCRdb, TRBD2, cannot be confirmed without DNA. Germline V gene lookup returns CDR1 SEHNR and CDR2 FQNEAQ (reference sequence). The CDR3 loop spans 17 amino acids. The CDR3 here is CASSVTKPSGGGSEQFF.

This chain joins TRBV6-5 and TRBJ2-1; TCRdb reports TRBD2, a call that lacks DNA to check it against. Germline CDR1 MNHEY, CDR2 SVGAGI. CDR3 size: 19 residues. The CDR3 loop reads CASSYSGRRGGLTHNEQFF.

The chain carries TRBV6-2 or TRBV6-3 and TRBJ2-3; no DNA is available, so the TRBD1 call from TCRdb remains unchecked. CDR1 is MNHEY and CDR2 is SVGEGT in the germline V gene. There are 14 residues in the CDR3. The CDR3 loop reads CASSPPPGGDTQYF.

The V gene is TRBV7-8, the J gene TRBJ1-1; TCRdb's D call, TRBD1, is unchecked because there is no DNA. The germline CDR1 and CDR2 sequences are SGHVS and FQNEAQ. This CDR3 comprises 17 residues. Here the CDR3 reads CASSSEHRPIWGTEAFF.

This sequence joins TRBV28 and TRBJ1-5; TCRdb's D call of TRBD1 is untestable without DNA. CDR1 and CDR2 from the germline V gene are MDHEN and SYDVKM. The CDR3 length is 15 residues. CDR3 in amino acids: CASSLRGANNQPQHF.

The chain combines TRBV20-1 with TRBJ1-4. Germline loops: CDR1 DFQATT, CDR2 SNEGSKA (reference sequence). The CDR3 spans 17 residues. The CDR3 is CSARDPSSPGTSEKLFF.

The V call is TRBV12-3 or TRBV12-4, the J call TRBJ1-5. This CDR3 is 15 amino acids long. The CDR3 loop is CASRFDSNRNQPQHF.

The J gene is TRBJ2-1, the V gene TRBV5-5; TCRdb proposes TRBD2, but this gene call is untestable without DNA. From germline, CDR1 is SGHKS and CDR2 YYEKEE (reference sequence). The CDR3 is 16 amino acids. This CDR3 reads CASSFPPRTSYNEQFF. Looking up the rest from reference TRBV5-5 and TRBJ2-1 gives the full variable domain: DAGVTQSPTHLIKTRGQQVTLRCSPISGHKSVSWYQQVLGQGPQFIFQYYEKEERGRGNFPDRFSARQFPNYSSELNVNALLLGDSALYLCASSFPPRTSYNEQFFGPGTRLTVL.

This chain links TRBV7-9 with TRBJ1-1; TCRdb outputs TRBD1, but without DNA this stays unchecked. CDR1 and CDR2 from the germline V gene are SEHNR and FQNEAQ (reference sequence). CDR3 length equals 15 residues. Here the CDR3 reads CASSQARGRNAEAFF.

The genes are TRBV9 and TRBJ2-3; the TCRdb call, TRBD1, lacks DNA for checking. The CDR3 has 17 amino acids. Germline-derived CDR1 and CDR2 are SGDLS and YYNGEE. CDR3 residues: CASSAARGVKTTDTQYF.

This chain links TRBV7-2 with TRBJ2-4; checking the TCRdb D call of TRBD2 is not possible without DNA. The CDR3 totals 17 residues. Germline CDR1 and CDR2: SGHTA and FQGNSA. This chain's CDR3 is CASSPAGPLSPKNIQYF.

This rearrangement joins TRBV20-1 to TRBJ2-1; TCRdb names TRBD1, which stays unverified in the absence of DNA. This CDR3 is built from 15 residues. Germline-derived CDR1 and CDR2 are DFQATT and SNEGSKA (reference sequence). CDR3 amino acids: CSASPGRSSYNEQFF.

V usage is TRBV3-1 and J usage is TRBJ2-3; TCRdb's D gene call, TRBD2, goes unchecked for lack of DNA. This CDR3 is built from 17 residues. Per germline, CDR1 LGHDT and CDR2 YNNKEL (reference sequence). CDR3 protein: CASSPYFRGGAADTQYF.

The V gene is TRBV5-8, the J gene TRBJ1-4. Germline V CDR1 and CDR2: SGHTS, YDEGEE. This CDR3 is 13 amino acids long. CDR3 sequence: CASSFQVNEKLFF.